The 23 T cell receptor beta chains presented below share a single source sample, sequenced in a study of T cell changes during pregnancy in multiple sclerosis. Sequenced by immunoSEQ multiplex PCR; TCRdb stores in-frame clones only, minus some. The sample holds about 38,000 clones; about 89% are singletons and the top ten take roughly 0.38%. The sequences come from CD4+ T cells from peripheral blood mononuclear cells, collected in the third trimester of pregnancy. The receptors were gathered from a female donor in good health, enrolled as a control in a pregnancy study.

The DNA for the CDR3 is TGTGCCAGCAGTTTCTTGGGACAGGGGGCGGGCGAGCAGTACTTC. This sequence encodes CASSFLGQGAGEQYF. The rearrangement links TRBV6-6 to TRBJ2-7; TRBD1 matches 12 bases. From germline, CDR1 is MNHNY and CDR2 SVGAGI (reference sequence). The CDR3 contains 15 residues. J lost 6 bases, V lost 4 bases, and 7 bases had no gene match.

The rearrangement uses TRBV5-1 and TRBJ1-1; D gene uncertain. CDR1 and CDR2 (germline): SGHRS, YFSETQ. V was shortened by 1 base and J by 0 bases, with 7 bases between the two germline ends. This CDR3 region has 14 residues. This CDR3 is CASSLSVLNTEAFF. CDR3 DNA sequence: TGCGCCAGCAGCTTGTCGGTGCTGAACACTGAAGCTTTCTTT.

The CDR3 DNA reads as TGTGCCAGCAGCCGAGGGGCTAGCGGGAGTCTTGCTCTAAATGAGCAGTTCTTC. This translates into CASSRGASGSLALNEQFF. The chain couples TRBV11-2 to TRBJ2-1, with 10 positions matching TRBD2. The germline V gene encodes CDR1 SGHAT and CDR2 FQNNGV. V shed 5 bases and J 7 bases; nucleotides not matched to a gene: 17. The CDR3 runs 18 residues.

The V call is TRBV30, the J call TRBJ2-7; unclear D gene. V dropped 2 bases and J dropped 2 bases, with 13 bases sitting between them. This CDR3 comprises 14 residues. Germline CDR1 and CDR2: GTSNPN and SVGIG (reference sequence). CDR3 nucleotides: TGTGCCTGGAGTTATCGTTTAGTAGCCTACGAGCAGTACTTC. This translates into CAWSYRLVAYEQYF.

This clone has only one observation. J is TRBJ2-2 and V is TRBV6-1, with a weak D call TRBD1 (7 bases). V was cut by 2 bases and J by 6 bases, with 13 bases left in between. The CDR3 spans 15 residues. Germline loops: CDR1 MNHNS, CDR2 SASEGT. CDR3 in amino acids: CASSEFPRGAGELFF. The CDR3 DNA reads as TGTGCCAGCAGTGAATTTCCCAGGGGGGCCGGGGAGCTGTTTTTT.

The chain couples TRBV9 to TRBJ2-2; 7 bases are shared with TRBD1. This CDR3 has 17 amino acids. Germline V gene data show CDR1 as SGDLS and CDR2 as YYNGEE. V lost 0 bases to trimming and J lost 0 bases; unmatched junction nucleotides: 5. The CDR3 is CASSVAAQGANTGELFF. In DNA form, the CDR3 reads TGTGCCAGCAGCGTAGCTGCGCAGGGGGCGAACACCGGGGAGCTGTTTTTT.

This chain connects TRBV6-1 to TRBJ2-7; TRBD1 agrees at 7 bases. Germline trimming cut 7 bases from V and 3 bases from J; bases unmatched to any gene: 6. Germline CDR1 and CDR2: MNHNS and SASEGT. The length of the CDR3 is 13 residues. DNA of the CDR3: TGTGCCAGCACTAAGACAGGGAACTACGAGCAGTACTTC. Residues: CASTKTGNYEQYF.

This chain joins TRBV5-1 and TRBJ1-2, with 9 bases fitting TRBD1. CDR3 length: 15 amino acids. The V and J ends lost 4 bases and 4 bases, in that order; junction bases with no gene match: 8. Germline V CDR1 and CDR2: SGHRS, YFSETQ. CDR3 residues: CASSIRTGEPYGYTF. Here the CDR3 DNA reads TGCGCCAGCAGCATTCGGACAGGGGAGCCCTATGGCTACACCTTC.

This chain uses TRBV5-1 with TRBJ2-5; 7 bases are shared with TRBD2. CDR1 is SGHRS, CDR2 YFSETQ, per germline. V shed 6 bases, J shed 4 bases, and the junction held 12 bases outside the gene matches. The CDR3 loop spans 15 amino acids. CDR3 bases: TGCGCCAGCACCCGGATGGCGGGAGAGACAGAGACCCAGTACTTC. It is translated as CASTRMAGETETQYF.

V is TRBV2 and J is TRBJ1-1, with D maybe TRBD1 (5 bases). V was shortened by 5 bases and J by 0 bases, with 19 bases between the two germline ends. CDR3 length: 17 residues. Germline V CDR1 and CDR2: SNHLY, FYNNEI. The CDR3 loop is CASSLAAGLLLNTEAFF. Written as DNA, the CDR3 is TGTGCCAGCAGTCTCGCGGCGGGACTGCTACTGAACACTGAAGCTTTCTTT.

This chain uses TRBV30 with TRBJ2-7, with unresolved D. Germline CDR1 reads GTSNPN; CDR2 reads SVGIG (reference sequence). The CDR3 length is 14 residues. Trimming cost V 2 bases and J 4 bases, with 15 bases left between them. CDR3 protein: CAWSPRVVDYEQYF. The DNA of the CDR3 is TGTGCCTGGAGTCCCCGAGTGGTCGATTACGAGCAGTACTTC.

This clone appeared once. V is TRBV9 and J is TRBJ2-7; maybe TRBD2 (6 bases). This CDR3 has 14 amino acids. With 1 base removed from V and 3 bases from J, the gap between germline ends came to 11 bases. Germline assignment: CDR1 SGDLS and CDR2 YYNGEE. CDR3 sequence reads: CASSVSEGGYEQYF. The CDR3 region has the DNA TGTGCCAGCAGCGTATCCGAGGGAGGCTACGAGCAGTACTTC.

V gene TRBV5-4 combines with J gene TRBJ1-3; D is unresolved. CDR3 length: 14 amino acids. Trimming cost V 2 bases and J 4 bases, with 10 bases left between them. CDR1 and CDR2 (germline): SGHNT, YYREEE (reference sequence). The CDR3 region has the DNA TGTGCCAGCAGCTTTACGGCGGGGGGAAACACCATATATTTT. This encodes CASSFTAGGNTIYF.

This rearrangement joins TRBV20-1 to TRBJ2-7, with D uncertain. CDR1 and CDR2 (germline): DFQATT, SNEGSKA (reference sequence). Trimming took off 5 bases at V and 4 bases at J, with 9 bases between the two ends. The CDR3 extends over 11 amino acids. CDR3 amino acids: CSAHDTYEQYF. The DNA of the CDR3 is TGCAGTGCTCACGACACGTACGAGCAGTACTTC.

This sequence joins TRBV7-9 and TRBJ2-5; weak D call: TRBD2 (6 bases). The CDR3 covers 16 residues. Trimming pared 0 bases from V and 3 bases from J, leaving 14 bases between. Germline CDR1 and CDR2: SEHNR and FQNEAQ (reference sequence). For the CDR3, the DNA is TGTGCCAGCAGCTTAGCGACGACTAGGAGCGAAGAGACCCAGTACTTC. The encoded protein is CASSLATTRSEETQYF.

The V and J genes are TRBV11-2 and TRBJ2-7, with D possibly matching TRBD2 (6 bases). The CDR3 consists of 14 residues. Trimming pared 2 bases from V and 1 base from J, leaving 9 bases between. Germline V CDR1 and CDR2: SGHAT, FQNNGV. As DNA, the CDR3 is TGTGCCAGCAGCTTAACGGCGGGGTCCTACGAGCAGTACTTC. This gives the protein CASSLTAGSYEQYF. Together with reference TRBV11-2 and TRBJ2-7, the CDR3 gives the full variable domain: EAGVAQSPRYKIIEKRQSVAFWCNPISGHATLYWYQQILGQGPKLLIQFQNNGVVDDSQLPKDRFSAERLKGVDSTLKIQPAKLEDSAVYLCASSLTAGSYEQYFGPGTRLTVT.

J is TRBJ1-5 and V is TRBV7-9; D is perhaps TRBD1 (6 bases). The CDR3 spans 17 residues. From germline, CDR1 is SEHNR and CDR2 FQNEAQ (reference sequence). Between the trimmed V and J ends, which lost 0 bases and 11 bases, there was a span of 23 bases. In DNA, the CDR3 is TGTGCCAGCAGCTTAGCAGGGGGTAGGGCAATTAATCAAGCCCAGCATTTT. This translates into CASSLAGGRAINQAQHF.

This rearrangement joins TRBV18 to TRBJ2-1; 9 nucleotides match TRBD2. The germline gives CDR1 KGHSH, CDR2 LQKENI. The CDR3 contains 16 residues. With 5 bases clipped from V and 5 bases from J, the junction kept 10 bases outside the gene matches. The CDR3 region has the DNA TGTGCCAGCTCAACATCCGGGACTAGCCTCAACAATGAGCAGTTCTTC. Its protein is CASSTSGTSLNNEQFF.

The chain combines TRBV6-1 with TRBJ1-1; 8 nucleotides agree with TRBD1. Germline-derived CDR1 and CDR2 are MNHNS and SASEGT. The junction had 7 bases not matched to a gene; V was cut back by 1 base and J by 3 bases. This CDR3 region has 16 residues. CDR3 bases: TGTGCCAGCAGTGAAGGGGACAGGTGGGGTTACACTGAAGCTTTCTTT. It encodes CASSEGDRWGYTEAFF.

The chain uses TRBV6-5 and TRBJ1-4; tentative D call: TRBD1 (6 bases). V was trimmed by 7 bases and J by 5 bases, leaving 11 bases between them. This CDR3 comprises 13 residues. Germline V gene sequence: CDR1 MNHEY, CDR2 SVGAGI. The CDR3 loop is CASIQGANEKLFF. The CDR3 coding sequence is TGTGCCAGCATACAGGGAGCGAATGAAAAACTGTTTTTT.

This clone came up a few times. The rearrangement links TRBV15 to TRBJ1-1; tentatively, D is TRBD1 (5 bases). This CDR3 is built from 12 residues. Germline V CDR1 and CDR2: LNHNV, YYDKDF (reference sequence). Trimming removed 3 bases at V and 7 bases at J, with 9 bases between. CDR3 DNA: TGTGCCACCAGCAGGGGAAGGGGTGAAGCTTTCTTT. Its translation: CATSRGRGEAFF. Full variable domain (missing parts from reference TRBV15 and TRBJ1-1): DAMVIQNPRYQVTQFGKPVTLSCSQTLNHNVMYWYQQKSSQAPKLLFHYYDKDFNNEADTPDNFQSRRPNTSFCFLDIRSPGLGDTAMYLCATSRGRGEAFFGQGTRLTVV.

The rearrangement uses TRBV23-1 and TRBJ1-2, with TRBD1 matching over 7 bases. TRBV23-1 is labeled an ORF, and its function is uncertain. J gave up 7 bases and V 8 bases, and 7 bases lay outside the gene matches. The CDR3 is 12 amino acids. The CDR3 coding sequence is TGCGCCAGCCCTCAGGGGGTCCGTGGCTACACCTTC. Translating it yields CASPQGVRGYTF.

The chain employs TRBV28 and TRBJ1-1, with D uncertain. The germline CDR1 and CDR2 sequences are MDHEN and SYDVKM. CDR3 length: 14 residues. V was shortened by 3 bases and J by 0 bases, with 8 bases between the two germline ends. The CDR3: CASSFPLLNTEAFF. The CDR3, as DNA: TGTGCCAGCAGTTTCCCGCTACTGAACACTGAAGCTTTCTTT.